These T cell receptor beta chains were read from a single sample in a study of blood T cell repertoires in COVID-19. The assay was immunoSEQ multiplex PCR, and TCRdb's table has in-frame clones only and misses some. The profile shows roughly 97,000 clones, about nine tenths of them singletons. Sample: peripheral blood. The receptors originated from a man between 50 and 59 years old with acute or convalescent COVID-19. The CDR3 runs from the conserved cysteine through the conserved F or W. D genes are given only for firm matches.

CDR3 DNA,CDR3 protein,J gene,D gene,V gene
TGTGCCAGCAGTGAAGGAGCGGGAGGAGCAGATACGCAGTATTTT,CASSEGAGGADTQYF,TRBJ2-3,TRBD2,TRBV2
TGTGCTAGTGGTTTGGTACAGGGGGCCAGTAATGAAAAACTGTTTTTT,CASGLVQGASNEKLFF,TRBJ1-4,TRBD1,TRBV12-5
TGTGCCAGCAGCTTCTTCCTCTCCTACGAGCAGTACTTC,CASSFFLSYEQYF,TRBJ2-7,-,TRBV7-9
TGTGCCAGCAGCCAAGGGGCCGGGACAGGGGGACGGGAGCAGTACTTC,CASSQGAGTGGREQYF,TRBJ2-7,TRBD1,TRBV4-2
TGTGCCAGCAGCTTGGGAGTAGCCTCTGGAAACACCATATATTTT,CASSLGVASGNTIYF,TRBJ1-3,-,TRBV5-5
TGTGCCAGCAGAGATCTAGCGGGGGCTAATGAGCAGTTCTTC,CASRDLAGANEQFF,TRBJ2-1,TRBD2,TRBV6-5
TGTGCCAGCAGTCCGCACTCCTCTCTCGTCACCGGGGAGCTGTTTTTT,CASSPHSSLVTGELFF,TRBJ2-2,-,TRBV9
TGTGCCAGCAGCCAGACTAGCGGGAGCTCCTACGAGCAGTACTTC,CASSQTSGSSYEQYF,TRBJ2-7,TRBD2,TRBV3-1/TRBV3-2
TGTGCCAGCAGAGACAGGGGGTGGGGTGAAGCTTTCTTT,CASRDRGWGEAFF,TRBJ1-1,TRBD1,TRBV27
TGTGCCAGCAGCCAATCTAGCGGGAGGATCAATGAGCAGTTCTTC,CASSQSSGRINEQFF,TRBJ2-1,TRBD2,TRBV7-8
TGTGCCAGCAGCCAAGAATTGGGGCCCAATCAGCCCCAGCATTTT,CASSQELGPNQPQHF,TRBJ1-5,-,TRBV3-1/TRBV3-2
TGTGCCAGCAGTAGCCAGGCGGGGAGGCATCAGCCCCAGCATTTT,CASSSQAGRHQPQHF,TRBJ1-5,-,TRBV27
TGTGCCACAGGGACAGGGGGAATGAACGAGCAGTACTTC,CATGTGGMNEQYF,TRBJ2-7,TRBD1,TRBV12-3/TRBV12-4
TGTGCCAGCAGCTTGACTAGCGGTGGGCAGAGGAAGCAGTACTTC,CASSLTSGGQRKQYF,TRBJ2-7,TRBD2,TRBV7-2
TGTGCCAGCAGTGACGGGGGGAGTCGGACCGGGGAGCTGTTTTTT,CASSDGGSRTGELFF,TRBJ2-2,-,TRBV6-4
TGTGCCAGCACCGTAAGGGGGACAGGGGGTAATTCCTACGAGCAGTACTTC,CASTVRGTGGNSYEQYF,TRBJ2-7,TRBD1,TRBV7-9
TGTGCCAGTAGTAAATACAGGGGGGTCGACACCGGGGAGCTGTTTTTT,CASSKYRGVDTGELFF,TRBJ2-2,TRBD1,TRBV19